This passage covers 4 T cell receptor beta chains from one sample sequenced in a study of regulatory T cells in long-lasting Graves disease. Arm-PCR of CDR3 regions with iRepertoire HTBI primers generated TCR beta libraries. TCRdb analysed the multiplex PCR reads with MiXCR anew, one entry per CDR3 protein. Among about 310,000 distinct CDR3 sequences, approximately 20% were seen once, and the ten largest hold 56%. Time point reported: persistent/refractory GD, antithyroid drugs over 5 years with positive TRAb. The authors made the TCR library using RNA they extracted from PBMCs. Here the sequenced sample was peripheral blood mononuclear cells (PBMCs), taken when the disease was refractory, from a patient treated with antithyroid drugs. All receptors come from a female donor with Graves disease.

This clonotype has more than one count but fewer than ten. The J gene is TRBJ2-7, the V gene TRBV20-1; 8 bases line up with TRBD2. The CDR3 sequence is 16 residues long. Trimming took 0 bases from V and 2 from J; bases not matched to a gene: 9. Germline CDR1 DFQATT, CDR2 SNEGSKA (reference sequence). The CDR3 region has the DNA TGCAGTGCTAGAGACCCCTACGGCGGGAGGACCTACGAGCAGTACTTC. Residues: CSARDPYGGRTYEQYF.

This clonotype occurred many times. The rearrangement links TRBV10-3 to TRBJ1-2; D is possibly TRBD1 (5 bases). Per germline, CDR1 ENHRY and CDR2 SYGVKD. The CDR3 runs 13 residues. The V end was cut by 5 bases, the J end by 1 base, with 8 bases between. CDR3 DNA sequence: TGTGCCATCAGTACGACAGATAACTATGGCTACACCTTC. It codes for CAISTTDNYGYTF.

This clonotype turned up a few times. The CDR3 nucleotides are TGTGCCAGCAGTTACTCGTATGGGAGCGGGAGGGCCCACTACGAGCAGTACTTC. Its translation is CASSYSYGSGRAHYEQYF. V and J are TRBV6-2 or TRBV6-3 and TRBJ2-7, with TRBD2 matching 10 bases. Germline V CDR1 and CDR2: MNHEY, SVGEGT. The CDR3 has 18 amino acids. Unmatched junction bases numbered 11, after V lost 0 bases and J lost 3 bases.

The chain joins TRBV28 to TRBJ1-2, with a possible D match to TRBD1 (6 bases). V was trimmed by 5 bases and J by 4 bases, leaving 14 bases between them. This CDR3 has 14 amino acids. The germline V gene has CDR1 MDHEN and CDR2 SYDVKM. CDR3: CASSPPGGAYGYTF. The CDR3, as DNA: TGTGCCAGCAGTCCCCCGGGGGGCGCCTATGGCTACACCTTC.